A selection of T cell receptor beta chains follows, all from one sample in a study of control samples from healthy donors and cancer patients. Only in-frame clones appear in the TCRdb table, and some are missing; sequencing was by immunoSEQ multiplex PCR. The sample lists around 100,000 clones; around 89% were seen once. Material: PBMCs. All receptors come from a man aged 55 to 70 with lung cancer. Both conserved end residues are part of each CDR3. A D gene is named only where the DNA matches it firmly. Size is stated for part of the rows, as once, few or many counts, or as a class when the clone is expanded.

>NA|TRBV12-3/TRBV12-4|NA|TRBJ2-7
CASQVSLSYEQYF
TGTGCCAGCCAAGTTTCCCTATCGTACGAGCAGTACTTC
>once|TRBV5-1|TRBD1|TRBJ1-2
CASSSGGTATF
TGCGCCAGCAGCTCAGGGGGCACCGCTACCTTC
>NA|TRBV9|TRBD1|TRBJ1-1
CASSVAASGGGMTEAFF
TGTGCCAGCAGCGTAGCGGCTTCAGGGGGGGGAATGACTGAAGCTTTCTTT
>NA|TRBV3-1/TRBV3-2|TRBD2|TRBJ2-3
CASSPRLAGPSTDTQYF
TGTGCCAGCAGCCCGAGACTAGCGGGGCCCTCCACAGATACGCAGTATTTT
>NA|TRBV18|NA|TRBJ1-1
CASSEGINTEAFF
TGTGCCAGCTCAGAAGGAATCAACACTGAAGCTTTCTTT
>NA|TRBV18|TRBD1|TRBJ1-4
CASSPSGGEGEKLFF
TGTGCCAGCTCACCATCAGGGGGCGAAGGTGAAAAACTGTTTTTT
>NA|TRBV6-6|NA|TRBJ1-2
CASSSPERGLFYGYTF
TGTGCCAGCAGCAGCCCCGAGCGGGGGCTTTTCTATGGCTACACCTTC
>NA|TRBV7-9|NA|TRBJ1-2
CASSLSPGARGDGYTF
TGTGCCAGCAGCTTATCTCCGGGGGCGCGGGGGGATGGCTACACCTTC
>NA|TRBV4-1|TRBD2|TRBJ2-2
CASSQGLVGLRELFF
TGCGCCAGCAGCCAGGGACTAGTTGGTTTGAGGGAGCTGTTTTTT
>once|TRBV19|NA|TRBJ1-1
CASSIGPTEAFF
TGTGCCAGTAGTATAGGTCCAACTGAAGCTTTCTTT
>NA|TRBV7-9|NA|TRBJ1-4
CASSLVYAPGGTNEKLFF
TGTGCCAGCAGCTTAGTATACGCTCCTGGGGGAACTAATGAAAAACTGTTTTTT
>NA|TRBV5-1|TRBD1|TRBJ2-2
CASSFDGQENTGELFF
TGCGCCAGCAGCTTCGACGGACAGGAGAACACCGGGGAGCTGTTTTTT
>NA|TRBV4-1|NA|TRBJ2-7
CASSSPSLESYEQYF
TGCGCCAGCAGCTCCCCTAGCCTCGAATCCTACGAGCAGTACTTC
>NA|TRBV28|NA|TRBJ2-2
CASSIRGNGGELFF
TGTGCCAGCAGCATTCGAGGGAATGGCGGGGAGCTGTTTTTT
>few|TRBV14|NA|TRBJ1-6
CASSQLRSNSPLHF
TGTGCCAGCAGCCAATTACGGTCCAACTCACCCCTCCACTTT
>NA|TRBV18|NA|TRBJ2-3
CASSGGPQLIDTQYF
TGTGCCAGCTCAGGGGGACCCCAACTCATAGATACGCAGTATTTT
>NA|TRBV19|TRBD2|TRBJ2-3
CASSLLAGLTDTQYF
TGTGCCAGTAGTTTACTAGCGGGGCTCACAGATACGCAGTATTTT
>NA|TRBV5-6|NA|TRBJ1-1
CASSSPAAGNTEAFF
TGTGCCAGCAGCTCCCCGGCTGCGGGGAACACTGAAGCTTTCTTT
>NA|TRBV7-3|TRBD2|TRBJ2-1
CASSLTSGGAPEQFF
TGTGCCAGCAGCCTAACTAGCGGGGGGGCCCCTGAGCAGTTCTTC
>few|TRBV28|NA|TRBJ1-1
CASSQADRSNTEAFF
TGTGCCAGCAGCCAAGCCGACAGGTCCAACACTGAAGCTTTCTTT
>NA|TRBV18|NA|TRBJ1-5
CASTDYSNQPQHF
TGTGCCAGCACGGATTATAGCAATCAGCCCCAGCATTTT
>NA|TRBV5-1|NA|TRBJ1-1
CASSLGTLNTEAFF
TGCGCCAGCAGCTTGGGCACGTTGAACACTGAAGCTTTCTTT
>NA|TRBV14|NA|TRBJ2-2
CASSGAPGRGTGELFF
TGTGCCAGCAGCGGCGCCCCCGGGCGCGGCACCGGGGAGCTGTTTTTT
>NA|TRBV2|NA|TRBJ1-4
CASSDRGGKLFF
TGTGCCAGCAGTGACAGAGGGGGAAAACTGTTTTTT
>NA|TRBV6-5|NA|TRBJ1-1
CASSFDREAFF
TGTGCCAGCAGTTTCGACAGGGAAGCTTTCTTT
>NA|TRBV2|NA|TRBJ2-1
CASSEDEQFF
TGTGCCAGCAGTGAAGATGAACAGTTCTTC
>NA|TRBV27|NA|TRBJ2-2
CASSPSNTGELFF
TGTGCCAGCAGTCCCTCGAACACCGGGGAGCTGTTTTTT
>once|TRBV5-6|NA|TRBJ2-3
CASSLLPRGNTQYF
TGTGCCAGCAGCCTCCTACCCAGGGGAAATACGCAGTATTTT
>NA|TRBV9|NA|TRBJ2-1
CASSVLLNEQFF
TGTGCCAGCAGCGTCCTACTCAATGAGCAGTTCTTC
>NA|TRBV7-3|NA|TRBJ2-3
CASSLMGSHTDTQYF
TGTGCCAGCAGCTTAATGGGGTCGCATACAGATACGCAGTATTTT
>NA|TRBV7-9|NA|TRBJ1-2
CASSLVVRVGGYTF
TGTGCCAGCAGCTTAGTCGTCCGGGTTGGTGGCTACACCTTC
>once|TRBV24-1|TRBD2|TRBJ2-3
CATSGTSGGMNTQYF
TGTGCCACCTCAGGGACTAGCGGGGGGATGAATACGCAGTATTTT
>NA|TRBV7-2|NA|TRBJ2-1
CASSLAKQYNEQFF
TGTGCCAGCAGCTTAGCGAAACAGTACAATGAGCAGTTCTTC
>NA|TRBV24-1|NA|TRBJ1-5
CATSGGNQPQHF
TGTGCCACCAGTGGAGGCAATCAGCCCCAGCATTTT
>NA|TRBV19|NA|TRBJ2-5
CASSIGPLKTQYF
TGTGCCAGTAGTATAGGGCCCCTGAAGACCCAGTACTTC
>NA|TRBV6-2/TRBV6-3|NA|TRBJ2-1
CASSYRQPNSNEQFF
TGTGCCAGCAGTTACCGTCAACCCAATAGCAATGAGCAGTTCTTC
>NA|TRBV18|NA|TRBJ1-1
CASSPLSQGSEAFF
TGTGCCAGCTCACCTCTCTCCCAGGGCTCTGAAGCTTTCTTT
>NA|TRBV6-6|NA|TRBJ1-1
CASSRRAERGNTEAFF
TGTGCCAGCAGTCGTCGGGCCGAGAGAGGCAACACTGAAGCTTTCTTT
>NA|TRBV3-1/TRBV3-2|TRBD1|TRBJ2-1
CASSQGTGSYNEQFF
TGTGCCAGCAGCCAAGGGACAGGCTCCTACAATGAGCAGTTCTTC
>once|TRBV19|NA|TRBJ1-1
CASPPGLNTEAFF
TGTGCCAGTCCCCCAGGGTTGAACACTGAAGCTTTCTTT
>NA|TRBV6-5|NA|TRBJ2-5
CASSYSILNPTQYF
TGTGCCAGCAGTTACTCGATCCTCAACCCGACCCAGTACTTC
>NA|TRBV7-2|NA|TRBJ1-2
CASSSSTVYGYTF
TGTGCCAGCAGCTCATCGACAGTCTATGGCTACACCTTC
>NA|TRBV24-1|NA|TRBJ1-5
CATSDLRQYSNQPQHF
TGTGCCACCAGTGATTTACGACAGTATAGCAATCAGCCCCAGCATTTT
>NA|TRBV4-2|TRBD2|TRBJ2-5
CASSQDLVTDLAGARETQYF
TGTGCCAGCAGCCAAGATTTGGTGACTGACCTAGCGGGGGCCCGAGAGACCCAGTACTTC
>NA|TRBV27|TRBD1|TRBJ1-2
CASSLYRDRGTGGYTF
TGTGCCAGCAGTTTATACCGGGACAGGGGTACGGGAGGCTACACCTTC
>NA|TRBV7-9|TRBD1|TRBJ2-3
CASSLGDRGPDTQYF
TGTGCCAGCAGCTTAGGGGACAGGGGCCCAGATACGCAGTATTTT
>NA|TRBV18|NA|TRBJ2-5
CASSLQGSGETQYF
TGTGCCAGCTCACTTCAGGGGAGTGGGGAGACCCAGTACTTC
>NA|TRBV6-5|NA|TRBJ2-5
CASSYGQGRETQYF
TGTGCCAGCAGTTACGGGCAGGGGAGGGAGACCCAGTACTTC
>NA|TRBV7-9|NA|TRBJ2-7
CASSLYGRPTTQGEQYF
TGTGCCAGCAGCTTATACGGTCGCCCGACAACACAGGGTGAGCAGTACTTC
>NA|TRBV29-1|NA|TRBJ2-1
CSVEGTASSYNEQFF
TGCAGCGTTGAAGGGACTGCCAGCTCCTACAATGAGCAGTTCTTC
>NA|TRBV3-1/TRBV3-2|TRBD1|TRBJ1-1
CASSLVDREAFF
TGTGCCAGCAGCCTCGTGGACAGGGAAGCTTTCTTT
>NA|TRBV11-3|NA|TRBJ2-4
CASSLSLNIQYF
TGTGCCAGCAGCTTAAGTCTAAACATTCAGTACTTC
>NA|TRBV5-1|NA|TRBJ1-1
CASNFGEGLNTEAFF
TGCGCCAGCAACTTCGGCGAGGGGCTGAACACTGAAGCTTTCTTT
>NA|TRBV7-8|NA|TRBJ2-3
CASSLGLQDTQYF
TGTGCCAGCAGCTTAGGGCTGCAAGATACGCAGTATTTT
>NA|TRBV5-1|NA|TRBJ2-1
CASSLEGHPPGFF
TGCGCCAGCAGCTTGGAGGGACACCCCCCGGGGTTCTTC
>NA|TRBV20-1|NA|TRBJ1-1
CSASAQMNTEAFF
TGCAGTGCTAGTGCACAGATGAACACTGAAGCTTTCTTT